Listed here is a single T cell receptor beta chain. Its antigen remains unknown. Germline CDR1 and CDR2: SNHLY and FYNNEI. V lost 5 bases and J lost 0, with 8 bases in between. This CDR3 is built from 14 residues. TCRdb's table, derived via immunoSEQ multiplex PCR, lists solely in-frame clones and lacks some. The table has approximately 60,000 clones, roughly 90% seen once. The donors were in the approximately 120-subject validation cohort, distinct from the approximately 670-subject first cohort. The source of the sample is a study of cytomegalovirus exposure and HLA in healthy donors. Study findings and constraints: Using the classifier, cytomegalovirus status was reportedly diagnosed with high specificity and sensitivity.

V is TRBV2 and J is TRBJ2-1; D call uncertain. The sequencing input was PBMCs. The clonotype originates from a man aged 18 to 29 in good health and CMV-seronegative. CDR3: CASSSGSSYNEQFF. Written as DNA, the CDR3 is TGTGCCAGCAGTTCCGGGTCCTCCTACAATGAGCAGTTCTTC. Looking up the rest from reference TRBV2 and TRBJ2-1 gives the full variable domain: EPEVTQTPSHQVTQMGQEVILRCVPISNHLYFYWYRQILGQKVEFLVSFYNNEISEKSEIFDDQFSVERPDGSNFTLKIRSTKLEDSAMYFCASSSGSSYNEQFFGPGTRLTVL.